These 2 T cell receptor beta chains originate from one sample sequenced in a study of CD8 T cells in ankylosing spondylitis. TCRdb reanalysed the 5' RACE reads using MiXCR and keeps one entry per CDR3 protein. The table records 250,000 to 300,000 distinct CDR3 sequences, about 20% of them present only once. Sequenced: blood, either unsorted or a sorted T cell fraction (not recorded which). All receptors derive from a male donor with ankylosing spondylitis or in good health (not recorded which).

The V call is TRBV21-1, the J call TRBJ2-1; the table gives TRBD1 as D, unverified against the DNA. TRBV21-1 is noted as a pseudogene. This CDR3 has 12 residues. The CDR3 DNA is TGTGCCAGCAGCAAAGAGGGCGGTGAGCAGTTCTTC. Translating gives CASSKEGGEQFF.

This clonotype came up a few times. The V call is TRBV6-1, the J call TRBJ2-1, with D tentatively TRBD2 (5 bases). This CDR3 is 15 amino acids long. Per germline, CDR1 MNHNS and CDR2 SASEGT. Trimming took 2 bases from V and 2 from J, leaving 10 bases between them. This chain's CDR3 is CASSERRAAYNEQFF. CDR3 nucleotides: TGTGCCAGCAGTGAAAGGCGGGCAGCCTACAATGAGCAGTTCTTC.